A selection of T cell receptor beta chains follows, all from one sample in a study of shared clonotypes between healthy human individuals. Produced via immunoSEQ multiplex PCR; TCRdb's table is partial and in-frame only. Of approximately 2.1 million clones in the sample, over 90% are singletons; the top ten hold 0.35% to 0.45%. The source material was naive CD4+ T cells from PBMCs. These receptors came from a man aged 18 to 30 in good health. Some clones in this sample may be carry-over from other donors' samples. CDR3s include the opening cysteine and the closing phenylalanine or tryptophan. The D gene is left open where the match is weak. Rows give clone size only sometimes, using once, few, many, or a class for an expanded clone.

d_call	v_call	j_call	clone_size	cdr3_aa	cdr3_nt
-	TRBV7-2	TRBJ1-2	-	CASSLDFQVNYGYTF	TGTGCCAGCAGCTTAGATTTCCAGGTTAACTATGGCTACACCTTC
TRBD1	TRBV5-4	TRBJ2-7	-	CASSSRDRGDEQYF	TGTGCCAGCAGCTCCCGGGACAGGGGGGACGAGCAGTACTTC
-	TRBV6-5	TRBJ1-5	few	CASREVNQPQHF	TGTGCCAGCAGGGAAGTAAATCAGCCCCAGCATTTT
-	TRBV30	TRBJ2-7	-	CAWSVYWDYEQYF	TGTGCCTGGAGTGTATATTGGGACTACGAGCAGTACTTC
TRBD1	TRBV7-9	TRBJ1-1	-	CASSFTGTGLTEAFF	TGTGCCAGCAGCTTCACCGGGACAGGGTTAACTGAAGCTTTCTTT
-	TRBV27	TRBJ1-5	-	CASSLSSQGRNQPQHF	TGTGCCAGCAGTTTATCTAGCCAGGGACGCAATCAGCCCCAGCATTTT
-	TRBV7-7	TRBJ2-5	-	CASSSRRASPHRGETQYF	TGTGCCAGCAGCTCAAGACGAGCCAGCCCCCACCGAGGAGAGACCCAGTACTTC
-	TRBV29-1	TRBJ1-2	-	CSVGGGEYGYTF	TGCAGCGTTGGCGGGGGGGAGTATGGCTACACCTTC
TRBD1	TRBV7-9	TRBJ2-3	-	CASSFGTGTDTQYF	TGTGCCAGCAGCTTTGGGACAGGCACAGATACGCAGTATTTT
-	TRBV2	TRBJ2-3	-	CASNKQGPRADTQYF	TGTGCCAGCAATAAACAGGGCCCCAGAGCAGATACGCAGTATTTT
-	TRBV19	TRBJ2-1	once	CASSIDHLLGSMINEQFF	TGTGCCAGTAGTATAGACCACCTTTTAGGGAGTATGATCAATGAGCAGTTCTTC
-	TRBV11-3	TRBJ2-1	-	CASSVGSEQFF	TGTGCCAGCAGCGTGGGTAGTGAGCAGTTCTTC
-	TRBV7-2	TRBJ2-3	-	CASSLVFWEARTDTQYF	TGTGCCAGCAGCTTAGTTTTTTGGGAGGCCCGCACAGATACGCAGTATTTT
TRBD1	TRBV19	TRBJ1-1	-	CASIQQGAVNTEAFF	TGTGCCAGTATTCAACAGGGGGCCGTGAACACTGAAGCTTTCTTT
-	TRBV5-4	TRBJ2-3	-	CASSRGQGPTGRDTQYF	TGTGCCAGCAGCAGAGGACAGGGCCCAACCGGGAGGGATACGCAGTATTTT
-	TRBV28	TRBJ1-5	-	CASSFRTSGTHNQPQHF	TGTGCCAGCAGTTTTAGAACTTCAGGGACACACAATCAGCCCCAGCATTTT